This T cell receptor beta chain appears in the sequencing data of a study of shared clonotypes between healthy human individuals. This table comes from immunoSEQ multiplex PCR, and its TCRdb copy is limited to in-frame clones, with some not included. The top ten clones hold about 0.06% of a sample with some 650,000 clones, 95% to 98% of them seen once. Germline CDR1 is SGHRS and CDR2 is YFSETQ. The CDR3 runs 17 residues. With 1 base removed from V and 1 base from J, the gap between germline ends came to 16 bases. This receptor was identified in a woman between 25 and 40 years old in good health. The chain is built from TRBV5-1 and TRBJ2-3, with TRBD1 as a possible D gene (5 bases). Sequencing was done on a sample of naive CD4+ T cells sorted from blood. The sample's subset: CD45RA+ positively selected. CDR3 loop: CASSLHAGPMRTDTQYF. The CDR3 DNA reads TGCGCCAGCAGCTTGCACGCAGGGCCCATGCGCACAGATACGCAGTATTTT.